What follows are 16 T cell receptor beta chains derived from one specimen sequenced in a study of immune characterization of retroperitoneal liposarcoma (dated by TCRdb to about 2019). The method behind the library was PCR. The instrument was a NextSeq 500. The public sequencing data were trimmed at Q25 with fastp and processed into clonotypes with MiXCR by TCRdb, which kept only in-frame beta chains. Records with the same CDR3 protein are collapsed into one entry carrying the most frequent genes and DNA. The sample table shows about 10,000 distinct CDR3 sequences, and 28% are seen once. Of the sample, 8.5% to 9% is held by the ten largest clones. The sample comprised tumor tissue. These receptors all stem from a female donor with retroperitoneal liposarcoma.

This clonotype was detected many times. This chain links TRBV12-3 or TRBV12-4 with TRBJ2-1; D is unclear. The end of the DNA aligns better with TRBJ2-7, so the J call may be wrong. The CDR3 length is 12 residues. This CDR3 is CASSLSPYEQYF. CDR3 sequence (DNA): TGTGCCAGCAGTCTATCCCCCTACGAGCAGTACTTC.

By sample share, this clonotype is medium-sized. The chain recombines TRBV6-1 with TRBJ2-1, with 9 bases identical to TRBD2. Judging by the DNA end, TRBJ2-7 fits better; the J call may be wrong. This CDR3 has 15 amino acids. Germline V CDR1 and CDR2: MNHNS, SASEGT. This chain's CDR3 is CASSEFSGSSYEQYF. CDR3 nucleotides: TGTGCCAGCAGTGAATTTAGCGGGAGCTCCTACGAGCAGTACTTC.

This clonotype was counted at least ten times. This CDR3 reads CASSLAWGGSHDEQFF. In DNA, the CDR3 is TGTGCCAGCAGCTTAGCTTGGGGCGGGAGTCATGATGAGCAGTTCTTC. This chain uses TRBV11-3 with TRBJ2-1; 7 positions match TRBD2. Trimming cost V 1 base and J 8 bases; bases outside gene matches: 11. Germline V gives CDR1 SGHNT, CDR2 YENEEA. This CDR3 has 16 amino acids.

As for this clonotype: Being one base from a much bigger clone, this may be a read error. The chain links TRBV11-3 to TRBJ2-1, with 7 positions matching TRBD2. CDR3 size: 12 residues. CDR1 is SGHNT, CDR2 YENEEA, per germline. This chain's CDR3 is CVSEGLSYEQFF. The CDR3 DNA follows: TGTGTCAGCGAGGGACTATCCTACGAGCAGTTCTTC.

This clonotype was detected ten times or more. The chain links TRBV6-1 to TRBJ2-1; 15 bases agree with TRBD2. The CDR3 consists of 15 residues. J lost 9 bases, V lost 5 bases, and 5 bases had no gene match. Germline V lookup: CDR1 MNHNS, CDR2 SASEGT. In DNA form, the CDR3 reads TGTGCCAGCAGTTGGACTAGCGGGGGGGCCTCTGAGCAGTTCTTC. It yields the protein CASSWTSGGASEQFF.

By sample share, this clonotype is large (0.1 to 1%). V is TRBV6-1 and J is TRBJ2-1; 10 nucleotides match TRBD2. Germline CDR1 MNHNS, CDR2 SASEGT. This CDR3 spans 14 amino acids. V was pared by 6 bases and J by 7 bases, with 6 bases of the junction left unmatched. CDR3 DNA: TGTGCCAGCAGCCCACCGGGACTAGCGAATGAGCAGTTCTTC. Translating it yields CASSPPGLANEQFF.

In its sample, this clonotype is large. The gene calls are TRBV6-1 and TRBJ2-1; 9 bases are a match to TRBD2. The V gene end was trimmed by 1 base and the J gene end by 5 bases; junction bases not matched to a gene: 9. The CDR3 is 17 amino acids. The V gene's germline CDR1 is MNHNS and CDR2 SASEGT. The CDR3 DNA follows: TGTGCCAGCAGTGAAGAGTACCTAGCGGGATTTAACAATGAGCAGTTCTTC. It specifies CASSEEYLAGFNNEQFF.

This clonotype was seen a single time. The chain uses TRBV7-2 and TRBJ2-3; D unresolved. The tail of the sequence fits TRBJ2-7 better, so the J call may be wrong. The germline V gene has CDR1 SGHTA and CDR2 FQGNSA. The CDR3 spans 14 residues. The CDR3 loop reads CASSLGVGSSEQYF. CDR3 nucleotides: TGTGCCAGCAGCTTAGGGGTGGGAAGTAGCGAGCAGTACTTC.

This sequence joins TRBV28 and TRBJ1-6, with D perhaps TRBD1 (5 bases). The V and J ends lost 4 bases and 8 bases respectively, with 12 bases between them. CDR3 length: 14 residues. The germline CDR1 and CDR2 sequences are MDHEN and SYDVKM. Written as DNA, the CDR3 is TGTGCCAGCAGTTGGACAAATGGCGATTCACCCCTCCACTTT. It codes for CASSWTNGDSPLHF. The full variable domain, rest sourced from reference TRBV28 and TRBJ1-6, is DVKVTQSSRYLVKRTGEKVFLECVQDMDHENMFWYRQDPGLGLRLIYFSYDVKMKEKGDIPEGYSVSREKKERFSLILESASTNQTSMYLCASSWTNGDSPLHFGNGTRLTVT.

This clonotype was counted at least ten times. This chain joins TRBV12-3 or TRBV12-4 and TRBJ2-1, with 8 bases matching TRBD2. This CDR3 contains 14 residues. V was clipped by 6 bases and J by 10 bases; unmatched bases: 11. The CDR3, as DNA: TGTGCCAGCAGGTCCAGCGGGGGCCACTACGAGCAGTTCTTC. Translating gives CASRSSGGHYEQFF.

This clonotype has just a few counts. The gene calls are TRBV12-3 or TRBV12-4 and TRBJ1-6; 8 bases are shared with TRBD1. The CDR3 contains 15 residues. V was pared by 6 bases and J by 5 bases, with 6 bases of the junction left unmatched. CDR3 protein: CASRMGQVDNSPLHF. In DNA, the CDR3 is TGTGCCAGCAGAATGGGACAGGTTGATAATTCACCCCTCCACTTT.

This clonotype ranks as medium-sized. The chain joins TRBV7-3 to TRBJ2-1; D possibly matches TRBD1 or TRBD2 (5 bases each). The J call could be wrong; TRBJ2-7 is a better fit for the DNA end. Germline CDR1 and CDR2: SGHTA and FQGTGA. CDR3 size: 16 residues. The CDR3 DNA is TGTGCCAGCAGCTTAATGGGGGTAGCAGGTTGGAATGAGCAGTACTTC. It specifies CASSLMGVAGWNEQYF.

The chain carries TRBV6-5 and TRBJ2-4, with D perhaps TRBD1 (6 bases). Trimming left V 5 bases short and J 13 bases short, with 21 bases between. The germline V gene encodes CDR1 MNHEY and CDR2 SVGAGI. This CDR3 is built from 14 residues. The CDR3 bases are TGTGCCAGCAGTGACCAGACAGGTGCGGGCGTGCAGTACTTC. Translating it yields CASSDQTGAGVQYF.

The chain uses TRBV4-1 and TRBJ1-1; the D gene is possibly TRBD1 (6 bases). Germline CDR1 MGHRA, CDR2 YSYEKL. This CDR3 has 13 residues. V was pared by 2 bases and J by 4 bases, with 8 bases between. The CDR3 sequence: CASSQTRGTEAFF. As DNA, the CDR3 is TGCGCCAGCAGCCAAACCAGGGGCACTGAAGCTTTCTTT.

The CDR3 DNA reads as TGTGCCAGCAGTCCCCGCGGGGCTTCTAACATTCAGTTCTTC. Protein product: CASSPRGASNIQFF. This chain connects TRBV12-3 or TRBV12-4 to TRBJ2-1; possibly TRBD2 for D (6 bases). This CDR3 spans 14 amino acids. V lost 5 bases to trimming and J lost 13 bases, with 21 bases between them.

This rearrangement joins TRBV6-4 to TRBJ2-5; D might be TRBD1 (6 bases). Trimming took 5 bases from V and 8 from J, leaving 9 bases between them. This CDR3 region has 11 residues. Germline V CDR1 and CDR2: MRHNA, SNTAGT. The CDR3 spells CASSYRVTQYF. Here the CDR3 DNA reads TGTGCCAGCAGTTACAGGGTCACCCAGTACTTC.